This T cell receptor beta chain came from a study of circulating and synovial CD4+ cells in juvenile arthritis. Study conclusions and caveats: Measured synovium overlap likely understates the true shared repertoire.

The CDR3 is made up of 14 amino acids. Germline loops: CDR1 SGHTS, CDR2 YDEGEE. Between the trimmed V and J ends, which lost 4 bases and 6 bases, there was a span of 17 bases. TCRdb's copy holds only in-frame clones and misses some; the assay was immunoSEQ multiplex PCR. There are tens of thousands of clones in the sample; roughly 95% occur only once, and 2.5% to 3% lies in the top ten. With respect to this clone: Its antigen remains unidentified.

The sequence came from a human donor with juvenile idiopathic arthritis. The rearrangement uses TRBV5-8 and TRBJ2-7; D perhaps matches TRBD1 (6 bases). Sequencing was performed on CD4+ T cells from blood. This CDR3 reads CASSADSGMGEQYF. The CDR3 coding sequence is TGTGCCAGCAGCGCGGACAGTGGGATGGGCGAGCAGTACTTC.